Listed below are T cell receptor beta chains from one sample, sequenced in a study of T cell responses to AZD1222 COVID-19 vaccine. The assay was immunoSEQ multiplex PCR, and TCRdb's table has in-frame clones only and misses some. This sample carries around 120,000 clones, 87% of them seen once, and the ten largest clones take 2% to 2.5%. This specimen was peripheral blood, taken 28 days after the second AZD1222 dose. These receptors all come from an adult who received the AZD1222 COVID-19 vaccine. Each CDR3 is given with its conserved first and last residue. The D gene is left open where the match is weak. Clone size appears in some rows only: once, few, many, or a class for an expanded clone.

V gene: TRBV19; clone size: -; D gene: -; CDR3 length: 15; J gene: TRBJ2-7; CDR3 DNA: TGTGCCAGTAGTGCTAGAAGGTACGGGGACTACGAGCAGTACTTC; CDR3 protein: CASSARRYGDYEQYF
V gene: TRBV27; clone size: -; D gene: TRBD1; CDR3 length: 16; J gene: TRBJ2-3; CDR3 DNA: TGTGCCAGCAGTTTCAGGTTACAGGGGCGCACAGATACGCAGTATTTT; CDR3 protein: CASSFRLQGRTDTQYF
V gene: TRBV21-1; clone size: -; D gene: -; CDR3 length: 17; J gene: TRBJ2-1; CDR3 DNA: TGTGCCAGCAGCAAGGACCCAACAGGGGCATCGTACAATGAGCAGTTCTTC; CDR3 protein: CASSKDPTGASYNEQFF
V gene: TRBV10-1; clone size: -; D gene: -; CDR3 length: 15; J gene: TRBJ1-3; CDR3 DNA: TGCGCCAGCAGTCGGGACGGGAACTCTGGAAACACCATATATTTT; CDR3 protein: CASSRDGNSGNTIYF
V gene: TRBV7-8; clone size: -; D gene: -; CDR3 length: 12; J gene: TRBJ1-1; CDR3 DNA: TGTGCCAGCAGCTACAGGAGAACTGAAGCTTTCTTT; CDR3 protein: CASSYRRTEAFF
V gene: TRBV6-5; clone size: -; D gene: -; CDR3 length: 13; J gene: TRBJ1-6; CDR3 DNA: TGTGCCAGCAGAGATAGGGGGAATTCACCCCTCCACTTT; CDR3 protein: CASRDRGNSPLHF
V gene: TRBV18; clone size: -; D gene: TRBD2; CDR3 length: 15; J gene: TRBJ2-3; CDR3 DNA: TGTGCCAGCTCACCTCTAGCGGGACTTTGGTATACGCAGTATTTT; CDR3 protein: CASSPLAGLWYTQYF
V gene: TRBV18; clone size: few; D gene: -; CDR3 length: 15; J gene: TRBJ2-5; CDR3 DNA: TGTGCCAGCTCACCTTCGGGGGCCAGGGAAGTGGGCCAGTACTTC; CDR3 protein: CASSPSGAREVGQYF
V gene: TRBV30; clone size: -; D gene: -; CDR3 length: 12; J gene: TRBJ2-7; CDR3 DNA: TGTGCCTGGAGCCGCGGGGTGTACGAGCAGTACTTC; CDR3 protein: CAWSRGVYEQYF
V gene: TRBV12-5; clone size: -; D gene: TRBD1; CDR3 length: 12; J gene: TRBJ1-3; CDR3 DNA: TGCGCGGGACAGGGCTCTGGAAACACCATATATTTT; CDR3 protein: CAGQGSGNTIYF
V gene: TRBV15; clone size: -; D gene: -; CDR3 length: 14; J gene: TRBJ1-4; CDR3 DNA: TGTGCCACCAGCAGAGTAGACCTCAATGAAAAACTGTTTTTT; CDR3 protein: CATSRVDLNEKLFF
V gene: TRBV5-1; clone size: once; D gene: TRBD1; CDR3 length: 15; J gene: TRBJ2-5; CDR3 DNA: TGCGCCAGCAGCTTGGGAACAGGGGCGCCAGAGACCCAGTACTTC; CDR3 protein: CASSLGTGAPETQYF
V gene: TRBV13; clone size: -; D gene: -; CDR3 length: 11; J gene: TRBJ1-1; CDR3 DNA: TGTGCCAGCAAGGGGCCCCGGGTAGCTTTCTTT; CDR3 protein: CASKGPRVAFF
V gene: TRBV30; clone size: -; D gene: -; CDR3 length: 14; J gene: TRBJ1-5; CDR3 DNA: TGTGCCTGGGGACCGGGACCCAGCAATCAGCCCCAGCATTTT; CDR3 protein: CAWGPGPSNQPQHF